Below, 27 T cell receptor beta chains from the same sample are listed, as sequenced in a study of CD8 T cells in ankylosing spondylitis. Each CDR3 protein gets one entry after TCRdb re-called the 5' RACE reads with MiXCR. The sample includes around 250,000 distinct CDR3 sequences, 32% of them seen just once. Input material: blood, either unsorted or a sorted T cell fraction (not recorded which). The receptors originated from a male donor with ankylosing spondylitis or in good health (not recorded which).

Here the CDR3 reads CAGQGFNKGYTF. The CDR3 nucleotides read TGTGCCGGACAGGGCTTCAATAAAGGCTACACCTTC. V usage is TRBV30 and J usage is TRBJ1-2; 8 nucleotides align to TRBD1. CDR1 is GTSNPN, CDR2 SVGIG, per germline (reference sequence). The CDR3 extends over 12 amino acids. V was clipped by 8 bases and J by 8 bases; unmatched bases: 10.

The chain combines TRBV20-1 with TRBJ2-1; D tentatively fits TRBD1 or TRBD2 (5 bases each). Germline V lookup: CDR1 DFQATT, CDR2 SNEGSKA (reference sequence). CDR3 size: 15 residues. V lost 6 bases and J 0 bases, leaving 15 bases between the germline ends. The CDR3 reads CSATLGPSSYNEQFF. In DNA form, the CDR3 reads TGCAGTGCCACTCTGGGACCAAGCTCCTACAATGAGCAGTTCTTC.

The chain uses TRBV5-1 and TRBJ1-1; D uncertain. V was pared by 0 bases and J by 0 bases, with 12 bases between. This CDR3 region has 16 residues. Per the germline V gene, CDR1 is SGHRS and CDR2 is YFSETQ. CDR3 sequence reads: CASSLAAGSMNTEAFF. The CDR3 coding sequence is TGCGCCAGCAGCTTGGCCGCGGGTTCCATGAACACTGAAGCTTTCTTT. Variable domain in full (rest from reference TRBV5-1 and TRBJ1-1): KAGVTQTPRYLIKTRGQQVTLSCSPISGHRSVSWYQQTPGQGLQFLFEYFSETQRNKGNFPGRFSGRQFSNSRSEMNVSTLELGDSALYLCASSLAAGSMNTEAFFGQGTRLTVV.

The rearrangement links TRBV7-8 to TRBJ2-3; 9 bases match TRBD1. From germline, CDR1 is SGHVS and CDR2 FQNEAQ. This CDR3 spans 15 amino acids. V shed 1 base and J 4 bases; nucleotides not matched to a gene: 3. CDR3 bases: TGTGCCAGCAGCTTAGTCACAGGGGGCGCAGATACGCAGTATTTT. As protein: CASSLVTGGADTQYF.

The chain uses TRBV4-1 and TRBJ1-6; 7 nucleotides match TRBD1. Trimming took 4 bases from V and 7 from J; bases not matched to a gene: 4. This CDR3 spans 14 amino acids. Germline V CDR1 and CDR2: MGHRA, YSYEKL. CDR3 amino acids: CASSPRQGNSPLHF. CDR3 DNA sequence: TGCGCCAGCAGCCCGAGACAGGGCAATTCACCCCTCCACTTT.

This clonotype was counted only a few times. The genes are TRBV10-2 and TRBJ2-5; D not resolved. The V end lost 6 bases, the J end lost 4 bases, and 12 bases lay between the germline ends. CDR1 is WSHSY, CDR2 SAAADI, per germline. The CDR3 length is 13 residues. CDR3 protein: CASSMHRVETQYF. The CDR3 DNA follows: TGCGCCAGCAGCATGCACCGGGTAGAGACCCAGTACTTC.

The sample holds a few counts of this clonotype. The chain has TRBV6-5 and TRBJ2-7, with 9 positions matching TRBD1. V shed 2 bases, J shed 2 bases, and the junction held 4 bases outside the gene matches. Germline CDR1 is MNHEY and CDR2 is SVGAGI. The CDR3 is 15 amino acids. CDR3 in amino acids: CASSYDRGFTYEQYF. The DNA of the CDR3 is TGTGCCAGCAGTTACGACAGGGGGTTCACCTACGAGCAGTACTTC.

CDR3 sequence (DNA): TGTGCCAGCAGCTTTCTCAGTGCGGGAGATACGCAGTATTTT. Translating gives CASSFLSAGDTQYF. This rearrangement joins TRBV7-2 to TRBJ2-3, with D tentatively TRBD2 (5 bases). CDR3 length: 14 amino acids. Germline V CDR1 and CDR2: SGHTA, FQGNSA. V shed 3 bases and J shed 5 bases, with 12 bases lying between them.

The chain carries TRBV12-3 or TRBV12-4 and TRBJ2-5; 7 bases agree with TRBD2. The V segment lost 6 bases and the J segment 0 bases; nucleotides outside the gene matches: 4. CDR3 length equals 14 residues. The CDR3 sequence: CASRFTSDQETQYF. CDR3 sequence (DNA): TGTGCCAGCAGATTTACTAGCGACCAAGAGACCCAGTACTTC.

The gene calls are TRBV20-1 and TRBJ2-3, with D tentatively TRBD1 or TRBD2 (5 bases each). V lost 5 bases and J 9 bases, leaving 24 bases between the germline ends. Germline V gives CDR1 DFQATT, CDR2 SNEGSKA (reference sequence). This CDR3 has 15 amino acids. The CDR3, as DNA: TGCAGTGCTCCGAGGGGTCGGGCCTCAAATCTGACGCAGTATTTT. Its protein is CSAPRGRASNLTQYF.

This chain uses TRBV5-5 with TRBJ1-2, with 10 bases aligning to TRBD1. CDR1 and CDR2 (germline): SGHKS, YYEKEE (reference sequence). Germline trimming cut 2 bases from V and 2 bases from J; bases unmatched to any gene: 6. The CDR3 length is 16 residues. The CDR3 protein is CASSFSLTGGNYGYTF. CDR3 nucleotides: TGTGCCAGCAGCTTCTCCCTGACAGGGGGCAACTATGGCTACACCTTC.

The chain employs TRBV12-3 or TRBV12-4 and TRBJ2-3, with 8 bases fitting TRBD2. This CDR3 region has 14 residues. V shed 3 bases and J 5 bases; nucleotides not matched to a gene: 4. CDR3 sequence: CASSFGGAEDTQYF. In DNA, the CDR3 is TGTGCCAGCAGTTTCGGGGGGGCGGAAGATACGCAGTATTTT.

The J gene is TRBJ1-5, the V gene TRBV4-1; D is perhaps TRBD1 (5 bases). Germline V gene lookup returns CDR1 MGHRA and CDR2 YSYEKL. CDR3 length: 16 amino acids. V was cut by 4 bases and J by 1 base, with 14 bases left in between. The CDR3 region is CASSLTGPASNQPQHF. The DNA of the CDR3 is TGCGCCAGCAGCCTAACAGGACCAGCGAGCAATCAGCCCCAGCATTTT.

This rearrangement joins TRBV5-1 to TRBJ2-2; D may correspond to TRBD1 or TRBD2 (5 bases each). The CDR3 spans 17 residues. Between the trimmed V and J ends, which lost 4 bases and 1 base, there was a span of 17 bases. Germline loops: CDR1 SGHRS, CDR2 YFSETQ. The CDR3 region has the DNA TGCGCCAGCAGCCTGCTGGTTGGGACGGAGAACACCGGGGAGCTGTTTTTT. It encodes CASSLLVGTENTGELFF.

This clonotype came up many times. The J gene is TRBJ2-7, the V gene TRBV20-1; no firm D call. Trimming removed 2 bases at V and 7 bases at J, with 9 bases between. Germline V gene sequence: CDR1 DFQATT, CDR2 SNEGSKA (reference sequence). The CDR3 contains 11 residues. CDR3 loop: CSARSSGEQYF. The CDR3 DNA is TGCAGTGCTAGAAGCTCCGGAGAGCAGTACTTC.

The CDR3 reads CASSRYFEEIDTQYF. The CDR3 DNA reads as TGTGCCAGCAGTAGGTACTTTGAGGAGATAGATACGCAGTATTTT. The chain recombines TRBV27 with TRBJ2-3; D remains ambiguous. Germline loops: CDR1 MNHEY, CDR2 SMNVEV (reference sequence). The CDR3 covers 15 residues. V was clipped by 5 bases and J by 5 bases, with 17 bases between them.

The J gene is TRBJ2-2, the V gene TRBV21-1; the table names TRBD2, a call not compared with the DNA. TRBV21-1 corresponds to a pseudogene. The length of the CDR3 is 17 residues. CDR3 coding DNA: TGTGCCAGCAGCAGCAAATTTTTAGCGGGGGCCTACGGGGAGCTGTTTTTT. It is translated as CASSSKFLAGAYGELFF.

This clonotype has just a few counts. This sequence joins TRBV5-5 and TRBJ2-1; D gene uncertain. The CDR3 contains 14 residues. The V end lost 4 bases, the J end lost 0 bases, and 8 bases lay between the germline ends. From germline, CDR1 is SGHKS and CDR2 YYEKEE (reference sequence). The CDR3 sequence: CASSLSNSYNEQFF. CDR3 sequence (DNA): TGTGCCAGCAGCCTGAGTAACTCCTACAATGAGCAGTTCTTC. The full variable domain, with the rest looked up from reference TRBV5-5 and TRBJ2-1, is DAGVTQSPTHLIKTRGQQVTLRCSPISGHKSVSWYQQVLGQGPQFIFQYYEKEERGRGNFPDRFSARQFPNYSSELNVNALLLGDSALYLCASSLSNSYNEQFFGPGTRLTVL.

The chain recombines TRBV7-9 with TRBJ1-5, with D tentatively TRBD1 (5 bases). There are 13 residues in the CDR3. Germline CDR1 SEHNR, CDR2 FQNEAQ (reference sequence). The germline V and J ends were trimmed by 0 bases and 5 bases, with 5 bases remaining between them. The CDR3 DNA reads TGTGCCAGCAGCTTAGCGGGGGATCAGCCCCAGCATTTT. It is translated as CASSLAGDQPQHF.

The rearrangement joins TRBV20-1 to TRBJ2-5; D not resolved. Germline CDR1 is DFQATT and CDR2 is SNEGSKA (reference sequence). Trimming pared 5 bases from V and 2 bases from J, leaving 12 bases between. This CDR3 region has 13 residues. CDR3 DNA: TGCAGTGCTGGTTTAGGAATACAAGAGACCCAGTACTTC. This encodes CSAGLGIQETQYF.

The CDR3 region is CSVGSGAAYGYTF. In DNA, the CDR3 is TGCAGCGTTGGGAGCGGGGCCGCCTATGGCTACACCTTC. This chain links TRBV29-1 with TRBJ1-2; TRBD1 is a possible D gene (5 bases). V lost 4 bases and J 4 bases, leaving 13 bases between the germline ends. The CDR3 loop spans 13 amino acids. Looked up from germline, CDR1 is SQVTM and CDR2 is ANQGSEA.

The chain uses TRBV20-1 and TRBJ2-3, with 10 bases identical to TRBD2. The CDR3 loop spans 16 amino acids. The junction had 9 bases not matched to a gene; V was cut back by 5 bases and J by 1 base. In germline, CDR1 is DFQATT, CDR2 SNEGSKA (reference sequence). The CDR3 nucleotides are TGCAGTGCTCCTCAGGGAGGGACTAGCGGCACAGATACGCAGTATTTT. Amino acid sequence: CSAPQGGTSGTDTQYF.

The CDR3 region is CASSFRQGTYEQYF. The DNA of the CDR3 is TGTGCCAGCAGTTTTCGTCAGGGAACCTACGAGCAGTACTTC. The chain is built from TRBV12-3 or TRBV12-4 and TRBJ2-7, with TRBD1 as a possible D gene (5 bases). There are 14 residues in the CDR3. Trimming took off 3 bases at V and 2 bases at J, with 11 bases between the two ends.

The CDR3 here is CASSQGVQPQHF. The CDR3 nucleotides read TGTGCCAGCAGCCAGGGGGTCCAGCCCCAGCATTTT. The chain carries TRBV12-3 or TRBV12-4 and TRBJ1-5; 7 bases match TRBD1. The CDR3 extends over 12 amino acids. Trimming removed 6 bases from V and 7 bases from J; junction bases left unmatched: 3.

The chain links TRBV20-1 to TRBJ1-4; D is perhaps TRBD1 (5 bases). This CDR3 has 18 amino acids. CDR1 is DFQATT and CDR2 is SNEGSKA in the germline V gene (reference sequence). Trimming cost V 6 bases and J 0 bases, with 23 bases left between them. The CDR3 here is CSALSQGLRASTNEKLFF. CDR3 nucleotides: TGCAGTGCCCTCTCCCAAGGGCTCAGGGCCTCAACTAATGAAAAACTGTTTTTT.

This chain links TRBV20-1 with TRBJ2-3; D not resolved. Trimming left V 4 bases short and J 4 bases short, with 9 bases between. The CDR3 runs to 12 residues. From germline, CDR1 is DFQATT and CDR2 SNEGSKA (reference sequence). CDR3 DNA: TGCAGTGCTATTATCCCTCCAGATACGCAGTATTTT. Encoded protein: CSAIIPPDTQYF.

DNA for the CDR3: TGTGCCAGCAGTTACACGTCGGGGGCCCAGCCCCAGCATTTT. It specifies CASSYTSGAQPQHF. The V gene is TRBV6-5, the J gene TRBJ1-5; a weak D match, TRBD1 (6 bases). CDR3 length: 14 amino acids. Trimming pared 2 bases from V and 7 bases from J, leaving 12 bases between. Germline V lookup: CDR1 MNHEY, CDR2 SVGAGI.